This T cell receptor beta chain was documented in a study of shared clonotypes between healthy human individuals. TCRdb keeps only in-frame clones here, not all; method: immunoSEQ multiplex PCR. The data show about 450,000 clones, less than 80% seen once. The CDR3 extends over 15 amino acids. The V gene's germline CDR1 is SGDLS and CDR2 YYNGEE. V shed 3 bases and J 6 bases; nucleotides not matched to a gene: 7. Each unsorted sample relied on roughly 90 million PBMCs as its source of genomic DNA. The sequencing input was PBMCs. The rearrangement joins TRBV9 to TRBJ2-1; 9 bases map to TRBD2. This TCR derives from a woman aged 40-49 years in good health. Some clones in this sample may be carry-over from other donors' samples. The CDR3 sequence: CASSGSGSWVNEQFF. CDR3 sequence (DNA): TGTGCCAGCAGCGGTAGCGGGAGTTGGGTCAATGAGCAGTTCTTC. Full variable domain (rest looked up from reference TRBV9 and TRBJ2-1): DSGVTQTPKHLITATGQRVTLRCSPRSGDLSVYWYQQSLDQGLQFLIQYYNGEERAKGNILERFSAQQFPDLHSELNLSSLELGDSALYFCASSGSGSWVNEQFFGPGTRLTVL.